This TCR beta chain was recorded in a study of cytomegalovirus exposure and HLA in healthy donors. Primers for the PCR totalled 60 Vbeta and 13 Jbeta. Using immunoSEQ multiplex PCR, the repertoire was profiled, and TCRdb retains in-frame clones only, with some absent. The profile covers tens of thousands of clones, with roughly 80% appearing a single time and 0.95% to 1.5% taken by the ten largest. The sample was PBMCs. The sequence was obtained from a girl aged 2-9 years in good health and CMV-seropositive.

CDR3 bases: TGTGCCAGCAGTGAACCGCGTGGGGCCCCAACTGAAGCTTTCTTT. The encoded protein is CASSEPRGAPTEAFF. The genes are TRBV6-1 and TRBJ1-1, with D perhaps matching TRBD1 (5 bases). This CDR3 comprises 15 residues. Per germline, CDR1 MNHNS and CDR2 SASEGT. Trimming stripped 2 bases from V and 5 bases from J, with 15 bases between.